Listed below are T cell receptor beta chains from one sample, sequenced in a study of cytomegalovirus exposure and HLA in healthy donors. Here immunoSEQ multiplex PCR was the method, and the copy in TCRdb shows in-frame clones only, minus some. Here the sample spans fewer than 200,000 clones, 8.5% to 10% being singletons. Material for sequencing was PBMCs. These receptors were taken from a young woman in good health and CMV-seropositive. Both conserved end residues are part of each CDR3. The order of the fields is CDR3 protein, J gene, V gene.

CDR3aa: CASSVEGGEGTDTQYF; j_gene: TRBJ2-3; v_gene: TRBV9
CDR3aa: CSVERSMGAETQYF; j_gene: TRBJ2-5; v_gene: TRBV29-1
CDR3aa: CASSIGWTGRVDTQYF; j_gene: TRBJ2-3; v_gene: TRBV19
CDR3aa: CASSYEQTGIYGYTF; j_gene: TRBJ1-2; v_gene: TRBV6-5
CDR3aa: CAVQSSQGVRNQPQHF; j_gene: TRBJ1-5; v_gene: TRBV19
CDR3aa: CASSIAGGSYEQYF; j_gene: TRBJ2-7; v_gene: TRBV19
CDR3aa: CASSFSRSSGNTIYF; j_gene: TRBJ1-3; v_gene: TRBV27
CDR3aa: CASSPATGRISGANVLTF; j_gene: TRBJ2-6; v_gene: TRBV18
CDR3aa: CASSMRVQSTDTQYF; j_gene: TRBJ2-3; v_gene: TRBV19
CDR3aa: CASSQDRRGQTGELFF; j_gene: TRBJ2-2; v_gene: TRBV4-1